This note documents a single T cell receptor (beta chain) sequence. Antigen unknown. The PCR ran on 60 Vbeta and 13 Jbeta primers. Only in-frame clones appear in the TCRdb table, and some are missing; sequencing was by immunoSEQ multiplex PCR. The sample lists about 150,000 clones, about 61% occurring once. The sample is drawn from a study of cytomegalovirus exposure and HLA in healthy donors. Points from the study as a whole: A list of roughly 160 TCR beta chains associated with cytomegalovirus was given.

Germline V gene lookup returns CDR1 SGHTA and CDR2 FQGNSA. This CDR3 has 16 amino acids. V lost 5 bases and J lost 3; bases outside the gene matches: 6. Sequencing was performed on PBMCs. The receptor's source is a woman aged 35 to 49 in good health and CMV-seronegative. J is TRBJ1-5 and V is TRBV7-2, with 11 bases matching TRBD1. The CDR3 coding sequence is TGTGCCAGCAGCCGTTTCGGACAGGGGGCCAATCAGCCCCAGCATTTT. Translated: CASSRFGQGANQPQHF.